A single sample gave rise to the 32 T cell receptor beta chains below, sequenced in a study of blood T cell repertoires in COVID-19. The data were produced by immunoSEQ multiplex PCR, yet TCRdb's version contains in-frame clones alone and is incomplete. The sample has 120,000 to 150,000 clones, 88% seen once; the top ten hold more than 2.5%. The sequenced material came from peripheral blood. The receptors here all came from a human donor with COVID-19, enrolled during active disease. The donor label of this sample is uncertain.

CDR3 sequence: CASSTGQASYEQYF. The CDR3 region has the DNA TGTGCCAGCAGTACGGGACAGGCGTCCTACGAGCAGTACTTC. V gene TRBV6-5 combines with J gene TRBJ2-7, with 8 bases identical to TRBD1. The V gene's germline CDR1 is MNHEY and CDR2 SVGAGI. V was pared by 5 bases and J by 1 base, with 4 bases of the junction left unmatched. The CDR3 runs to 14 residues.

The chain joins TRBV6-5 to TRBJ2-6; TRBD1 aligns across 7 bases. Trimming at V came to 8 bases and at J to 1 base, leaving 5 bases not matched to a gene. This CDR3 has 15 residues. Germline values: CDR1 MNHEY, CDR2 SVGAGI. The CDR3: CASGQGVSGANVLTF. DNA of the CDR3: TGTGCCAGCGGGCAGGGGGTTTCTGGGGCCAACGTCCTGACTTTC.

V and J are TRBV5-1 and TRBJ1-1; D is possibly TRBD1 (6 bases). Trimming took 4 bases from V and 3 from J, leaving 13 bases between them. The CDR3 has 14 residues. CDR1 is SGHRS, CDR2 YFSETQ, per germline. CDR3 sequence (DNA): TGCGCCAGCAGCGCCGGGACACAGGACACTGAAGCTTTCTTT. Translated: CASSAGTQDTEAFF.

V usage is TRBV5-4 and J usage is TRBJ2-1; a weak D match, TRBD2 (6 bases). The CDR3 runs 17 residues. The V end lost 3 bases, the J end lost 4 bases, and 20 bases lay between the germline ends. Germline CDR1 is SGHNT and CDR2 is YYREEE (reference sequence). The CDR3 DNA sequence: TGTGCCAGCAGCTCGGACCTGAGGGCGGGGTCATACAATGAGCAGTTCTTC. Translating gives CASSSDLRAGSYNEQFF.

The rearrangement joins TRBV29-1 to TRBJ2-1; 7 bases are shared with TRBD1. CDR1 SQVTM and CDR2 ANQGSEA come from the germline V gene. The CDR3 spans 16 residues. Trimming took 5 bases from V and 4 from J; bases not matched to a gene: 14. CDR3 sequence (DNA): TGCAGCGTTCCCCAGGTAGGGGACAGAGCATACAATGAGCAGTTCTTC. Residues: CSVPQVGDRAYNEQFF.

In its sample, this clone was seen once. The rearrangement uses TRBV28 and TRBJ2-7, with 10 bases aligning to TRBD1. CDR3 length equals 13 residues. The V gene end was trimmed by 3 bases and the J gene end by 13 bases; junction bases not matched to a gene: 9. Germline V gene sequence: CDR1 MDHEN, CDR2 SYDVKM. CDR3 nucleotide sequence: TGTGCCAGCAGTTTGGAAGACAGGGGGCTCAGATACTTC. Its protein is CASSLEDRGLRYF.

The chain joins TRBV30 to TRBJ1-2; D is uncertain. The CDR3 runs to 12 residues. The germline CDR1 and CDR2 sequences are GTSNPN and SVGIG (reference sequence). V shed 5 bases and J shed 2 bases, with 9 bases lying between them. The CDR3 sequence is CAWAIRNYGYTF. The DNA for the CDR3 is TGTGCCTGGGCAATACGGAACTATGGCTACACCTTC.

This clone appeared once. This sequence joins TRBV6-6 and TRBJ1-1; D unresolved. The CDR3 is 16 residues long. Trimming cost V 4 bases and J 4 bases, with 19 bases left between them. CDR1 is MNHNY and CDR2 is SVGAGI in the germline V gene (reference sequence). The CDR3 is CASSSSLWGEITEAFF. CDR3 in DNA: TGTGCCAGCAGTTCTAGCTTGTGGGGAGAGATCACTGAAGCTTTCTTT.

The chain links TRBV19 to TRBJ2-6; D perhaps matches TRBD1 (6 bases). Germline CDR1 is LNHDA and CDR2 is SQIVND (reference sequence). Trimming removed 4 bases from V and 3 bases from J, with 13 bases in between. The CDR3 has 16 amino acids. The CDR3 nucleotides are TGTGCCAGTAGTAGCGAAACAGGGTATGGGGCCAACGTCCTGACTTTC. Its translation is CASSSETGYGANVLTF. The full variable domain, with the rest looked up from reference TRBV19 and TRBJ2-6, is DGGITQSPKYLFRKEGQNVTLSCEQNLNHDAMYWYRQDPGQGLRLIYYSQIVNDFQKGDIAEGYSVSREKKESFPLTVTSAQKNPTAFYLCASSSETGYGANVLTFGAGSRLTVL.

This clone was counted a single time. The chain is built from TRBV6-5 and TRBJ2-1; D may be TRBD1 (5 bases). This CDR3 region has 11 residues. The V end was cut by 6 bases, the J end by 13 bases, with 13 bases between. Germline V gives CDR1 MNHEY, CDR2 SVGAGI. CDR3 region: CASSQWQGQFF. For the CDR3, the DNA is TGTGCCAGCAGCCAATGGCAGGGACAGTTCTTC.

The rearrangement links TRBV4-2 to TRBJ2-5; 11 nucleotides agree with TRBD2. Per the germline V gene, CDR1 is LGHNA and CDR2 is YNFKEQ. The CDR3 is 15 residues long. V lost 0 bases to trimming and J lost 3 bases; unmatched junction nucleotides: 0. The CDR3 DNA reads TGTGCCAGCAGCCAAGAGGGACTAGCGGAAGAGACCCAGTACTTC. Translating gives CASSQEGLAEETQYF.

The gene calls are TRBV18 and TRBJ1-3; D ambiguous. With 2 bases removed from V and 0 bases from J, the gap between germline ends came to 11 bases. The CDR3 length is 16 residues. Germline CDR1 reads KGHSH; CDR2 reads LQKENI. The CDR3 nucleotides read TGTGCCAGCTCACCATCGGGGTCGTACTCTGGAAACACCATATATTTT. Its translation: CASSPSGSYSGNTIYF. The full variable domain, with the rest looked up from reference TRBV18 and TRBJ1-3, is NAGVMQNPRHLVRRRGQEARLRCSPMKGHSHVYWYRQLPEEGLKFMVYLQKENIIDESGMPKERFSAEFPKEGPSILRIQQVVRGDSAAYFCASSPSGSYSGNTIYFGEGSWLTVV.

The chain carries TRBV7-6 and TRBJ1-2; 10 bases align to TRBD1. There are 16 residues in the CDR3. Germline V lookup: CDR1 SGHVS, CDR2 FNYEAQ. The J segment lost 1 base and the V segment lost 2 bases, leaving 4 bases of the junction unmatched. In DNA form, the CDR3 reads TGTGCCAGCAGCTTACCGACAGGGGGCCTTAACTATGGCTACACCTTC. Translation: CASSLPTGGLNYGYTF.

This sequence joins TRBV5-1 and TRBJ1-6; D possibly corresponds to TRBD1 (6 bases). There are 14 residues in the CDR3. The V and J ends lost 2 bases and 3 bases respectively, with 6 bases between them. Germline CDR1 is SGHRS and CDR2 is YFSETQ. The CDR3 reads CASSLGGYNSPLHF. The DNA for the CDR3 is TGCGCCAGCAGCTTAGGGGGCTATAATTCACCCCTCCACTTT.

This rearrangement joins TRBV14 to TRBJ1-1; D call uncertain. V lost 7 bases, J lost 0 bases, and 9 bases lay in between. The CDR3 length is 13 residues. Per germline, CDR1 SGHDN and CDR2 FVKESK. CDR3 amino acids: CASKEALNTEAFF. In DNA form, the CDR3 reads TGTGCCAGCAAGGAGGCTTTGAACACTGAAGCTTTCTTT.

The chain is built from TRBV18 and TRBJ2-7; 10 bases line up with TRBD1. This CDR3 contains 15 residues. CDR1 is KGHSH, CDR2 LQKENI, per germline. Germline trimming cut 4 bases from V and 7 bases from J; bases unmatched to any gene: 10. The CDR3 here is CASSLPTGGGGEQYF. CDR3 in DNA: TGTGCCAGCTCACTTCCGACAGGGGGCGGGGGAGAGCAGTACTTC.

This clone was seen once. This sequence joins TRBV6-1 and TRBJ1-1; D not resolved. The CDR3 is made up of 15 amino acids. Per germline, CDR1 MNHNS and CDR2 SASEGT. V gave up 0 bases and J gave up 3 bases, with 11 bases separating them. CDR3 coding DNA: TGTGCCAGCAGTGAAGCGGAGGGCTTGGACACTGAAGCTTTCTTT. It yields the protein CASSEAEGLDTEAFF.

The chain carries TRBV7-3 and TRBJ2-3; no clear D. This CDR3 is 12 amino acids long. Trimming pared 1 base from V and 5 bases from J, leaving 4 bases between. Germline V gene data show CDR1 as SGHTA and CDR2 as FQGTGA. The CDR3 DNA is TGTGCCAGCAGCTTAAACGGAGATACGCAGTATTTT. Translating gives CASSLNGDTQYF.

The chain recombines TRBV11-2 with TRBJ2-5; 11 bases agree with TRBD2. Germline V gene sequence: CDR1 SGHAT, CDR2 FQNNGV. The CDR3 contains 18 residues. Losses at the gene ends were 5 bases for V and 6 bases for J; bases not matched to a gene: 17. CDR3 coding DNA: TGTGCCAGCAGCCGAGGGACTAGCGGTTCCCCAACCGGGAAGACCCAGTACTTC. It encodes CASSRGTSGSPTGKTQYF.

In this sample, this clone turned up once. A junction end diverges from the germline sequence, so it may reflect a read error. The chain recombines TRBV6-5 with TRBJ1-1, with TRBD1 matching 7 bases. Per germline, CDR1 MNHEY and CDR2 SVGAGI. The CDR3 runs to 13 residues. CDR3 sequence (DNA): TGTGCCAGCAGTTACGAATACGGACAGGCCTCTCTCTTT. Protein product: CASSYEYGQASLF.

This chain connects TRBV25-1 to TRBJ1-4; tentatively, D is TRBD1 (5 bases). V was trimmed by 2 bases and J by 11 bases, leaving 15 bases between them. Germline CDR1 and CDR2: MGHDK and SYGVNS. There are 14 residues in the CDR3. For the CDR3, the DNA is TGTGCCAGCAGTGAACCGGGGGGGATCGGGAAACTGTTTTTT. This translates into CASSEPGGIGKLFF.

The chain uses TRBV7-2 and TRBJ1-2, with D possibly being TRBD1 (5 bases). The V gene's germline CDR1 is SGHTA and CDR2 FQGNSA. The CDR3 has 16 amino acids. V lost 2 bases, J lost 6 bases, and 19 bases lay in between. The CDR3 nucleotides are TGTGCCAGCAGCTTACAGACAGCAATCCTCAATGATGGCTACACCTTC. Amino acids: CASSLQTAILNDGYTF.

The rearrangement uses TRBV18 and TRBJ1-4; a possible D gene is TRBD1 (6 bases). The V and J ends lost 4 bases and 4 bases respectively, with 10 bases between them. Germline V CDR1 and CDR2: KGHSH, LQKENI. The CDR3 has 14 residues. This CDR3 reads CASSRGHHNEKLFF. CDR3 DNA sequence: TGTGCCAGCTCACGGGGACACCATAATGAAAAACTGTTTTTT.

The V gene is TRBV19, the J gene TRBJ2-1; D gene unclear. Germline V gene sequence: CDR1 LNHDA, CDR2 SQIVND (reference sequence). CDR3 length: 13 residues. Trimming stripped 1 base from V and 7 bases from J, with 8 bases between. CDR3 region: CASSIGQRNEQFF. The CDR3 coding sequence is TGTGCCAGTAGTATAGGGCAGAGGAATGAGCAGTTCTTC.

The genes are TRBV3-1 (or the pseudogene TRBV3-2) and TRBJ2-7, with a weak D call TRBD2 (5 bases). This CDR3 contains 14 residues. Germline assignment: CDR1 LGHDT and CDR2 YNNKEL (reference sequence). V dropped 3 bases and J dropped 0 bases, with 9 bases sitting between them. Written as DNA, the CDR3 is TGTGCCAGCAGCCATAGCCGGGGCTCCTACGAGCAGTACTTC. This encodes CASSHSRGSYEQYF.

The gene calls are TRBV5-4 and TRBJ2-7, with TRBD2 identical over 10 bases. The germline CDR1 and CDR2 sequences are SGHNT and YYREEE (reference sequence). The CDR3 covers 14 residues. The V segment lost 4 bases and the J segment 3 bases; nucleotides outside the gene matches: 4. Written as DNA, the CDR3 is TGTGCCAGCAGCCGAACTAGCGGGGACTACGAGCAGTACTTC. Amino acid sequence: CASSRTSGDYEQYF.

The chain carries TRBV11-2 and TRBJ2-7; 7 bases line up with TRBD1. This CDR3 is built from 15 residues. CDR1 is SGHAT, CDR2 FQNNGV, per germline. J was trimmed by 2 bases and V by 5 bases; bases with no gene match: 9. In DNA form, the CDR3 reads TGTGCCAGCAGCCCTCGGCACGGGACAGCCTACGAGCAGTACTTC. Amino acid sequence: CASSPRHGTAYEQYF.

This clone was seen only once. The V gene is TRBV7-9, the J gene TRBJ1-2; 11 bases fit TRBD1. Germline CDR1 and CDR2: SEHNR and FQNEAQ (reference sequence). V gave up 2 bases and J gave up 5 bases; unmatched junction bases: 7. The CDR3 has 16 residues. The CDR3 protein is CASSLSPDRGLYGYTF. Written as DNA, the CDR3 is TGTGCCAGCAGCTTATCTCCGGACAGGGGGCTATATGGCTACACCTTC.

This clone appeared a single time. This chain connects TRBV7-9 to TRBJ1-1; possible D gene TRBD1, 6 bases. The CDR3 runs to 15 residues. CDR1 is SEHNR, CDR2 FQNEAQ, per germline (reference sequence). Trimming shortened V by 1 base and J by 4 bases, and 13 bases separated the two germline ends. CDR3 sequence (DNA): TGTGCCAGCAGCTTAGGGGTCCAGGGGTCCACTGAAGCTTTCTTT. Translating gives CASSLGVQGSTEAFF.

The chain uses TRBV7-8 and TRBJ1-3; D is perhaps TRBD1 (5 bases). Germline CDR1 is SGHVS and CDR2 is FQNEAQ. The CDR3 sequence is 15 residues long. The germline V and J ends were trimmed by 3 bases and 0 bases, with 9 bases remaining between them. The CDR3 DNA reads as TGTGCCAGCAGCTTCCAGGGCTACTCTGGAAACACCATATATTTT. Its protein product is CASSFQGYSGNTIYF.

The chain uses TRBV9 and TRBJ1-6, with D perhaps TRBD1 (5 bases). Trimming stripped 0 bases from V and 7 bases from J, with 8 bases between. Germline CDR1 is SGDLS and CDR2 is YYNGEE. The CDR3 covers 14 residues. The CDR3 spells CASSVDQGNSPLHF. In DNA, the CDR3 is TGTGCCAGCAGCGTAGATCAGGGAAATTCACCCCTCCACTTT.

The rearrangement uses TRBV27 and TRBJ2-2, with TRBD1 matching 9 bases. Germline CDR1 reads MNHEY; CDR2 reads SMNVEV (reference sequence). The CDR3 covers 17 residues. V dropped 5 bases and J dropped 2; count of bases not matched to a gene: 9. The CDR3 DNA sequence: TGTGCCAGCAGTCTGCAACGGGGACAGGGTAACACCGGGGAGCTGTTTTTT. Translating it yields CASSLQRGQGNTGELFF.